This TCR beta chain derives from a study of blood T cells in healthy people across ages. With regard to this clonotype: The antigen is undetermined. One junction end does not reproduce the germline sequence, and a read error may be involved.

This CDR3 contains 17 residues. Germline V gene lookup returns CDR1 MNHNY and CDR2 SVGAGI (reference sequence). Findings of the study overall: Nothing was known about donor CMV status, and this possibly confounded expanded clonotype changes.

A sample-barcoded 5' primer and a J-beta primer mix were used in a second PCR of roughly 6 to 11 cycles. TCRdb re-analysed the 5' RACE reads in MiXCR, keeping a single row per CDR3 protein. Found here are 1.5 million to 1.9 million distinct CDR3 sequences, 35% to 45% of them singletons; the top ten hold about 3.8%. This receptor was identified in a woman aged 18-29 years in good health. The genes are TRBV6-6 and TRBJ2-1, with 8 bases fitting TRBD2. The sequenced sample consisted of blood. The CDR3 region has the DNA TGTACCAGCAGTTCAGATCGACTAGCGACTTCCTACAATGAGCAGTTCTTC. This encodes CTSSSDRLATSYNEQFF.